These 22 T cell receptor beta chains came from one sample sequenced in a study of T cell repertoires in cytomegalovirus infection. TCRdb independently ran MiXCR on the reads; one entry per CDR3 protein. This sample has about 150,000 distinct CDR3 sequences, with about 15% found just once. Sequencing used CD8+ T cells from PBMCs. These TCRs come from a human donor in good health (CMV status not recorded). Some clones in this sample may be carry-over from other donors' samples.

This clonotype was found many times. The rearrangement joins TRBV6-2 or TRBV6-3 to TRBJ2-7; 8 bases match TRBD2. Germline values: CDR1 MNHEY, CDR2 SVGEGT. The CDR3 length is 14 residues. Losses at the gene ends were 2 bases for V and 7 bases for J; bases not matched to a gene: 7. CDR3 bases: TGTGCCAGCAGTTACGCCGATAGCGGGGCAGAGCAGTACTTC. It yields the protein CASSYADSGAEQYF.

The V gene is TRBV7-6, the J gene TRBJ2-3; tentative D call: TRBD1 (6 bases). V was pared by 5 bases and J by 6 bases, with 21 bases between. CDR3 size: 16 residues. CDR1 and CDR2 (germline): SGHVS, FNYEAQ. This chain's CDR3 is CASSPGAGAFRDTQYF. In DNA form, the CDR3 reads TGTGCCAGCAGCCCCGGGGCAGGGGCCTTTCGCGATACGCAGTATTTT.

This clonotype has only a few counts. This sequence joins TRBV6-2 or TRBV6-3 and TRBJ2-7, with TRBD2 matching 7 bases. The CDR3 totals 15 residues. V shed 2 bases, J shed 5 bases, and the junction held 9 bases outside the gene matches. Per germline, CDR1 MNHEY and CDR2 SVGEGT. The CDR3 DNA is TGTGCCAGCAGTTACCGGGAGGACCGTAAGGACGAGCAGTACTTC. Residues: CASSYREDRKDEQYF.

By share, this clonotype ranks as medium-sized. The rearrangement joins TRBV7-3 to TRBJ1-1; possible D gene TRBD1, 5 bases. This CDR3 comprises 17 residues. Trimming removed 5 bases from V and 3 bases from J, with 22 bases in between. Germline CDR1 reads SGHTA; CDR2 reads FQGTGA. CDR3 sequence: CASSPWGGARWDTEAFF. The CDR3 nucleotides are TGTGCCAGCAGCCCCTGGGGTGGGGCGCGGTGGGACACTGAAGCTTTCTTT.

This clonotype was counted only a few times. This chain links TRBV11-2 with TRBJ2-3; D not certain. The CDR3 sequence is 15 residues long. From germline, CDR1 is SGHAT and CDR2 FQNNGV. V was clipped by 0 bases and J by 5 bases, with 12 bases between them. Here the CDR3 reads CASSLDRRVVDTQYF. In DNA, the CDR3 is TGTGCCAGCAGCTTAGATCGGAGAGTGGTAGATACGCAGTATTTT.

This clonotype came up a few times. This sequence joins TRBV19 and TRBJ2-1; D is undetermined. The ends were cut back, 4 bases at V and 5 bases at J, with 9 bases in the middle. Germline CDR1 and CDR2: LNHDA and SQIVND (reference sequence). CDR3 length: 13 amino acids. In nucleotides, the CDR3 is TGTGCCAGTAGTAGCGCCCCCCACAATGAGCAGTTCTTC. Amino acids: CASSSAPHNEQFF. The entire variable domain, with the rest obtained from reference TRBV19 and TRBJ2-1, is as follows: DGGITQSPKYLFRKEGQNVTLSCEQNLNHDAMYWYRQDPGQGLRLIYYSQIVNDFQKGDIAEGYSVSREKKESFPLTVTSAQKNPTAFYLCASSSAPHNEQFFGPGTRLTVL.

This clonotype was recorded a few times. The chain joins TRBV12-3 or TRBV12-4 to TRBJ2-7; D gene ambiguous. This CDR3 contains 12 residues. Trimming took off 0 bases at V and 8 bases at J, with 8 bases between the two ends. CDR3 sequence: CASSLARYQQYF. CDR3 DNA: TGTGCCAGCAGTTTAGCCCGTTACCAGCAGTACTTC.

This sequence joins TRBV18 and TRBJ2-7; no clear D. The CDR3 loop spans 14 amino acids. CDR1 is KGHSH, CDR2 LQKENI, per germline. Trimming removed 5 bases from V and 6 bases from J, with 17 bases in between. The CDR3 DNA reads as TGTGCCAGCTCATCGCGGTTCGACCCAGGCGAGCAGTACTTC. Its protein is CASSSRFDPGEQYF. The whole variable domain, filled in from reference TRBV18 and TRBJ2-7, reads NAGVMQNPRHLVRRRGQEARLRCSPMKGHSHVYWYRQLPEEGLKFMVYLQKENIIDESGMPKERFSAEFPKEGPSILRIQQVVRGDSAAYFCASSSRFDPGEQYFGPGTRLTVT.

V gene TRBV27 combines with J gene TRBJ2-7; TRBD2 matches at 13 bases. After removal of 3 bases from V and 6 bases from J, the junction contained 2 bases not matched to a gene. Per the germline V gene, CDR1 is MNHEY and CDR2 is SMNVEV (reference sequence). The CDR3 spans 14 residues. CDR3 in DNA: TGTGCCAGCAGTTTGGGACTAGCGGGATTCGAGCAGTACTTC. Its translation is CASSLGLAGFEQYF.

The chain employs TRBV7-2 and TRBJ2-7; 15 nucleotides align to TRBD2. The V gene's germline CDR1 is SGHTA and CDR2 FQGNSA. The CDR3 sequence is 17 residues long. V shed 4 bases, J shed 4 bases, and the junction held 8 bases outside the gene matches. CDR3 nucleotides: TGTGCCAGCAGCTACGGACTAGCGGGGGGGCTTTCGTACGAGCAGTACTTC. Translated, it gives CASSYGLAGGLSYEQYF.

In this sample, this clonotype turned up a few times. CDR3 in amino acids: CASSYAVPTSGRNYEQFF. The CDR3 DNA reads TGTGCCAGCAGTTACGCCGTACCTACTAGCGGGAGGAACTATGAGCAGTTCTTC. The chain joins TRBV6-2 or TRBV6-3 to TRBJ2-1; 12 bases map to TRBD2. The CDR3 sequence is 18 residues long. Germline V gives CDR1 MNHEY, CDR2 SVGEGT. V shed 2 bases, J shed 8 bases, and the junction held 13 bases outside the gene matches.

The chain is built from TRBV4-3 and TRBJ2-1; D remains ambiguous. Germline CDR1 LGHNA, CDR2 YSLEER. CDR3 size: 13 residues. The ends were cut back, 4 bases at V and 7 bases at J, with 11 bases in the middle. The CDR3 DNA is TGCGCCAGCAGCCGGAACGACGGGAATGAGCAGTTCTTC. Residues: CASSRNDGNEQFF.

This clonotype was seen a few times. The chain couples TRBV7-9 to TRBJ2-5, with 9 bases matching TRBD1. CDR3 size: 17 residues. Germline CDR1 is SEHNR and CDR2 is FQNEAQ (reference sequence). The V gene end was trimmed by 4 bases and the J gene end by 2 bases; junction bases not matched to a gene: 11. CDR3 DNA: TGTGCCAGCAGCTCACCGGGACAGGGACGAACTCAAGAGACCCAGTACTTC. Protein product: CASSSPGQGRTQETQYF.

This clonotype has a count of ten or more. This chain joins TRBV7-6 and TRBJ2-1; TRBD2 matches at 8 bases. The CDR3 is made up of 17 amino acids. The germline gives CDR1 SGHVS, CDR2 FNYEAQ. The V and J ends lost 1 base and 0 bases, in that order; junction bases with no gene match: 5. The CDR3 spells CASSLEVAGNSYNEQFF. The DNA for the CDR3 is TGTGCCAGCAGCTTAGAGGTAGCGGGGAACTCCTACAATGAGCAGTTCTTC.

This clonotype was counted between two and nine times. Here the CDR3 DNA reads TGTGCCAGCCTACAGGAGCCGAGCACTGAAGCTTTCTTT. Translated: CASLQEPSTEAFF. The rearrangement joins TRBV10-3 to TRBJ1-1; D perhaps matches TRBD1 (5 bases). Germline loops: CDR1 ENHRY, CDR2 SYGVKD. This CDR3 has 13 amino acids. The V end lost 10 bases, the J end lost 4 bases, and 16 bases lay between the germline ends.

The chain recombines TRBV7-3 with TRBJ1-1, with 7 positions matching TRBD1. Germline assignment: CDR1 SGHTA and CDR2 FQGTGA. With V trimmed by 5 bases and J by 5 bases, 8 bases remained unmatched. The CDR3 runs 14 residues. This chain's CDR3 is CASSPEQGRTEAFF. The CDR3, as DNA: TGTGCCAGCAGCCCGGAACAGGGGCGGACTGAAGCTTTCTTT.

J is TRBJ2-2 and V is TRBV6-5; 16 bases match TRBD2. Germline loops: CDR1 MNHEY, CDR2 SVGAGI. J was trimmed by 3 bases and V by 6 bases; bases with no gene match: 1. The CDR3 sequence is 16 residues long. The CDR3 bases are TGTGCCAGCAGGGGACTAGCGGGGGGGGACACCGGGGAGCTGTTTTTT. Translated, it gives CASRGLAGGDTGELFF.

The V and J genes are TRBV6-2 or TRBV6-3 and TRBJ1-1; D unresolved. The CDR3 has 12 amino acids. The germline V gene has CDR1 MNHEY and CDR2 SVGEGT. Trimming cost V 2 bases and J 3 bases, with 4 bases left between them. The CDR3 loop is CASSYGDTEAFF. DNA for the CDR3: TGTGCCAGCAGTTACGGGGACACTGAAGCTTTCTTT.

This clonotype appeared a few times. The chain links TRBV25-1 to TRBJ1-5, with a weak D call TRBD1 (5 bases). The V gene's germline CDR1 is MGHDK and CDR2 SYGVNS. Trimming left V 6 bases short and J 2 bases short, with 20 bases between. The CDR3 is 17 amino acids. Here the CDR3 reads CASSPRSMVGGNQPQHF. The CDR3 nucleotides are TGTGCCAGCAGCCCAAGGAGCATGGTAGGGGGCAATCAGCCCCAGCATTTT.

This clonotype has just a few counts. The gene calls are TRBV11-3 and TRBJ2-3, with TRBD2 identical over 8 bases. The germline V gene has CDR1 SGHNT and CDR2 YENEEA. There are 15 residues in the CDR3. Unmatched junction bases numbered 9, after V lost 4 bases and J lost 6 bases. The CDR3 loop reads CASSSASGSLDTQYF. For the CDR3, the DNA is TGTGCCAGCAGCTCGGCGAGCGGGAGCCTGGATACGCAGTATTTT.

The rearrangement links TRBV29-1 to TRBJ2-3; the match to TRBD2 covers 10 bases. CDR1 is SQVTM, CDR2 ANQGSEA, per germline. The V segment lost 2 bases and the J segment 5 bases; nucleotides outside the gene matches: 10. CDR3 length: 16 amino acids. The CDR3 bases are TGCAGCGTTGAACTTCCAGCGGGAGGGCCTAGAGATACGCAGTATTTT. Translation: CSVELPAGGPRDTQYF.

This clonotype was counted between two and nine times. The chain has TRBV7-8 and TRBJ2-6; 8 nucleotides align to TRBD1. The CDR3 covers 19 residues. The V segment lost 3 bases and the J segment 0 bases; nucleotides outside the gene matches: 10. CDR1 is SGHVS, CDR2 FQNEAQ, per germline. DNA for the CDR3: TGTGCCAGCAGCTTTATATCAGACAGGGGTTCCTCTGGGGCCAACGTCCTGACTTTC. This translates into CASSFISDRGSSGANVLTF. Based on the CDR3 plus reference TRBV7-8 and TRBJ2-6, the full variable domain is GAGVSQSPRYKVAKRGQDVALRCDPISGHVSLFWYQQALGQGPEFLTYFQNEAQLDKSGLPSDRFFAERPEGSVSTLKIQRTQQEDSAVYLCASSFISDRGSSGANVLTFGAGSRLTVL.